The present TCR beta chain was sequenced within a study of monozygotic twins with inflammatory bowel disease (dated by TCRdb to between 2018 and 2021). Describing the broader study: A total of approximately 28 monozygotic twin pairs were included in the full study, comprising nine German pairs (four IBD-concordant, five IBD-discordant) and 19 IBD-discordant Danish pairs. Disease-associated traits were sought mainly through comparisons between IBD patients and their genetically identical healthy co-twins within discordant pairs. Each individual had, on average, about 151 000 unique TCRalpha sequences and 181 000 unique TCRbeta sequences available for analysis.

The germline V gene (reference sequence) specifies MNHEY as CDR1 and SMNVEV as CDR2. The CDR3 sequence holds 17 residues, the cysteine and phenylalanine included. The DNA is unrecorded. Libraries were prepared through 5' RACE. Preparation of each TCR library used approximately 3,200 ng of total RNA. For each sample, cDNA was synthesized in eight separate reactions using SMARTScribe reverse transcriptase. During cDNA synthesis, template switching was used to introduce unique molecular identifiers that contained a 6-nucleotide sample barcode. Two nested PCRs of about 15 and 9 cycles amplified the TCRalpha and TCRbeta cDNA, and bead purification followed each PCR. Before amplification, the cDNA was treated with uracil DNA-glycosylase and purified using the QIAquick PCR purification kit. In the second PCR, Illumina TruSeq-compatible adapters and sample-specific barcodes were added. Library quality and concentration were assessed using TapeStation and Qubit, and about 5 ng of each library was pooled. Sequencing of pooled libraries was carried out on an Illumina HiSeq2500 single-index Rapid Run using 2 x 100 bp reads and custom sequencing primers. Concerning the study's data processing: PCR and sequencing errors were corrected by UMI-based consensus assembly using MiGEC version 1.2.6. MiXCR version 2.1.1 was used for V(D)J alignment, clonotype assembly and CDR3 extraction. To normalise gene usage, clonotype sharing and MAIT/NKT TCR abundance, the analysis used the top 1000, 10 000 and 20 000 clonotypes per sample. After downsampling to 27 000 UMIs, diversity was calculated as the inverse Simpson index using the vegan R package. Statistical testing used paired Mann-Whitney U tests on the discordant twin pairs and applied Benjamini-Hochberg correction for multiple testing. TCRdb reprocessed the reads into one record per CDR3 protein sequence, lacking DNA. In this record, the V and J calls reflect TCRdb's handling and not the investigators' own analysis. This sample's table contains some 330,000 distinct CDR3 sequences. The ten most abundant clones make up less than 6.5% of the sample.

From each donor, an approximately 2.6 ml peripheral blood sample was collected into PAXgene tubes and kept at -80 degrees C. Without any T cell sorting, total RNA was extracted from whole blood using the PAXgene blood miRNA kit on an automated QIAcube. Deep TCRalpha and TCRbeta repertoire profiling with unique molecular barcoding was performed on peripheral blood of monozygotic twin pairs concordant or discordant for inflammatory bowel disease. Smoking habits were recorded for all twin pairs, and each individual was classified as a current, former or never smoker. On the study overall, not on this receptor specifically: Compared with healthy twins, IBD patients had fewer clonotypes in common with other individuals, a difference most pronounced in patients showing signs of disease activity. No difference in repertoire similarity was observed between concordant and discordant twins, possibly owing to limited statistical power. No single strong signal or clonotype linked to IBD turned up in the results, so the idea that one exists was not supported. Background noise and inter-individual variability may have been introduced into the repertoires by the differing immunosuppressive treatments among patients. A decrease in TCRbeta repertoire diversity, as measured by inverse Simpson index, was observed in IBD patients compared with their healthy co-twins. The analysis was unable to tell apart different T cell subtypes.

On this clonotype: Its binding antigen is unknown.

Rearrangement joined TRBV27 to TRBJ2-6; TCRdb's assignment of TRBD1 cannot be checked, as there is no DNA. This receptor was identified in a human donor with ulcerative colitis or Crohn's disease, or a healthy co-twin of an affected twin (not recorded which). The specimen was blood. The CDR3 region has the sequence CASSPRTGPSGANVLTF.